This T cell receptor beta chain was identified in a study of T cell repertoires in cytomegalovirus infection. Whole-study context: In public TCR beta signatures, there were indications of both CMV infection and matching HLA type.

CDR3 length equals 15 residues. With 9 bases clipped from V and 2 bases from J, the junction kept 11 bases outside the gene matches. TCRdb itself ran the reads through MiXCR, one entry per CDR3 protein. The sample includes around 450,000 distinct CDR3 sequences, around 11% of them seen just once. This clonotype has a handful of counts. The chain recombines TRBV23-1 with TRBJ2-3, with 7 positions matching TRBD1. TRBV23-1 carries the ORF label, with uncertain function. The sequence derives from a human donor in good health (CMV status not recorded). Some clones in this sample may be carry-over from other donors' samples. Sequenced: PBMCs. CDR3 sequence reads: CASTIGGKITDTQYF. Written as DNA, the CDR3 is TGCGCCAGTACCATAGGGGGCAAAATCACAGATACGCAGTATTTT.